This T cell receptor beta chain was observed in a study of T cells in Graves' hyperthyroidism and ophthalmopathy. J was trimmed by 4 bases and V by 0 bases; bases with no gene match: 3. The CDR3 contains 14 residues. CDR1 and CDR2 from the germline V gene are DFQATT and SNEGSKA (reference sequence). Patients counted as stable if ophthalmopathy did not develop within 18 months. Together with thyroid ultrasound, orbital computed tomography, serum thyroxine and TRAb, clinical symptoms were used for diagnoses. The CDR3 regions of TCR beta were amplified from RNA transcripts. TCR CDR3 underwent first-round RT-PCR with the HTBI primer set. TCRdb independently ran MiXCR on the multiplex PCR reads; one entry per CDR3 protein. The data contain about 610,000 distinct CDR3 sequences, 35% to 55% of them seen just once; the ten biggest clones take up roughly 7.7%.

The receptor comes from a woman in her late teens or twenties with Graves' hyperthyroidism. Specimen: peripheral blood or thyroid tissue (not recorded which). The rearrangement joins TRBV20-1 to TRBJ2-7, with 10 bases lining up with TRBD1. The CDR3 region has the DNA TGCAGTGCTAGAGAGGACAGGGGGAGGTACGAGCAGTACTTC. Amino acids: CSAREDRGRYEQYF.